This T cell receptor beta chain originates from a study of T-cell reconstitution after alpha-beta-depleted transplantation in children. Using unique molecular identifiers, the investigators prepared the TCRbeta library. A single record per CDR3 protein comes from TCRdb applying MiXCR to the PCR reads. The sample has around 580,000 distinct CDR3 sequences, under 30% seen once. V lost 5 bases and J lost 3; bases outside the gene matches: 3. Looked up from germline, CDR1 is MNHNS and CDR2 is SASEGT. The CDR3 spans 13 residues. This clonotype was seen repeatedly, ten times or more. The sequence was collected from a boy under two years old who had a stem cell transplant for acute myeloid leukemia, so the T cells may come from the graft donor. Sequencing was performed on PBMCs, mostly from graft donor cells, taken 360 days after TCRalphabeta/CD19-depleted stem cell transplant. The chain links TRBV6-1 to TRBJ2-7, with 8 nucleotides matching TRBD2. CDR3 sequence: CASSSGGYYEQYF. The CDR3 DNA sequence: TGTGCCAGCAGTAGCGGGGGTTACTACGAGCAGTACTTC.